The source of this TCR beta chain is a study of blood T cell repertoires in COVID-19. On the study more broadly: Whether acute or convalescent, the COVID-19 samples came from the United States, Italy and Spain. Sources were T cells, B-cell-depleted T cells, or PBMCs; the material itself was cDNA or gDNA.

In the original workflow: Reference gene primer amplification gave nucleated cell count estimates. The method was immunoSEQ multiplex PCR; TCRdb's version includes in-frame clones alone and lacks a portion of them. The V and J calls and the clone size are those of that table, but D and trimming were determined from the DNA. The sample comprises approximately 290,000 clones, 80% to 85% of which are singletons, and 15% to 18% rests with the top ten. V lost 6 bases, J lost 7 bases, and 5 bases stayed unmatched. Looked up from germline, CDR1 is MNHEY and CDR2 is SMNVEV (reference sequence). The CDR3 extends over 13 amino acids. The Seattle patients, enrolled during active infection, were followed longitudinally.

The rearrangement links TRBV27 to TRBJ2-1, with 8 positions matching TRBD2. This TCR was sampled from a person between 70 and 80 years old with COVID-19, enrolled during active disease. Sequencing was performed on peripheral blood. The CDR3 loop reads CASRVSGENEQFF. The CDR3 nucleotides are TGTGCCAGCAGGGTTAGCGGGGAGAATGAGCAGTTCTTC.